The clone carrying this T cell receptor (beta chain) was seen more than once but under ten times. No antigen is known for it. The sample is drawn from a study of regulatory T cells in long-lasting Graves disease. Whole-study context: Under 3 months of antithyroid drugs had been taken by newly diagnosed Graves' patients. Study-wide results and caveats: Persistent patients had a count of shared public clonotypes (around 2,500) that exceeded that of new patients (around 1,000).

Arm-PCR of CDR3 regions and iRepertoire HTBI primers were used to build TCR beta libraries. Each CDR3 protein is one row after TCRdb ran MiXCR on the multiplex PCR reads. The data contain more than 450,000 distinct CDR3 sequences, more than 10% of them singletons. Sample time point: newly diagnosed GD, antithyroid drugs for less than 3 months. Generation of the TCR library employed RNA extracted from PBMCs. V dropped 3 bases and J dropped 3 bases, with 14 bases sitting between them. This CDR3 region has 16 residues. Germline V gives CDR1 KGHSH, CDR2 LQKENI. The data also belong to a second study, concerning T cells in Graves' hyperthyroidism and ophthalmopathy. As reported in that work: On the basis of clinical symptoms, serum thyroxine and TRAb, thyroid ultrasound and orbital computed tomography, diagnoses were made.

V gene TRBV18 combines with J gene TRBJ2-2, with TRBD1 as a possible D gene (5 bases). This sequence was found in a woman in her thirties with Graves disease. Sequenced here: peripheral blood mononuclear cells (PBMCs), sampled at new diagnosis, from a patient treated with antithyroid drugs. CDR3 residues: CASSPPSWGYTGELFF. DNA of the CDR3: TGTGCCAGCTCACCTCCGTCTTGGGGCTACACCGGGGAGCTGTTTTTT.